The 11 T cell receptor beta chains below were found in one sample sequenced in a study of type 1 regulatory T cells. No cognate antigen is known for these TCRs. MiXCR, applied by TCRdb to the reads, yields one record per CDR3 protein. The sample has 4,500 to 7,500 distinct CDR3 sequences; roughly a quarter are singletons. Sequenced: cultured T cells, either the whole culture or a sorted T cell fraction (not recorded which). Subset described: Tr1-enriched cell product generated in vitro against host alloantigens. These receptors were collected from a human donor in good health.

Many counts were recorded for this clonotype. The chain carries TRBV6-1 and TRBJ2-1; D unresolved. Deletions cut 4 bases from V and 6 bases from J, with 13 bases between. Per the germline V gene, CDR1 is MNHNS and CDR2 is SASEGT. CDR3 length equals 14 residues. CDR3 nucleotide sequence: TGTGCCAGCAGTGGGATTAGGATAGCCAATGAGCAGTTCTTC. As protein: CASSGIRIANEQFF.

The J gene is TRBJ2-1, the V gene TRBV6-2 or TRBV6-3; TRBD2 aligns across 13 bases. Germline loops: CDR1 MNHEY, CDR2 SVGEGT. V shed 0 bases and J 4 bases; nucleotides not matched to a gene: 3. The CDR3 runs 17 residues. The CDR3 sequence is CASSYSGTSGVYNEQFF. CDR3 bases: TGTGCCAGCAGTTACTCCGGGACTAGCGGGGTTTACAATGAGCAGTTCTTC.

By proportion, this clonotype is medium-sized (0.01 to 0.1%). The CDR3 DNA is TGCGCCAGCAGCTTGATGGCCCAGAACACTGAAGCTTTCTTT. Encoded protein: CASSLMAQNTEAFF. The chain is built from TRBV5-1 and TRBJ1-1; no clear D gene. This CDR3 is 14 amino acids long. Trimming left V 1 base short and J 1 base short, with 8 bases between. The germline CDR1 and CDR2 sequences are SGHRS and YFSETQ.

This clonotype was detected only once. The rearrangement uses TRBV6-9 and TRBJ2-7; possibly TRBD1 or TRBD2 for D (5 bases each). CDR1 and CDR2 (germline): MNHGY, SVAAGI. V was clipped by 3 bases and J by 2 bases, with 14 bases between them. The CDR3 sequence is 15 residues long. The CDR3 sequence is CASSYGTHITYEQYF. The DNA of the CDR3 is TGTGCCAGCAGTTACGGGACGCACATTACCTACGAGCAGTACTTC.

Sample share makes this clonotype medium-sized. The rearrangement links TRBV15 to TRBJ1-1, with D hard to call. Trimming removed 0 bases from V and 1 base from J, with 6 bases in between. The CDR3 runs to 14 residues. Germline V lookup: CDR1 LNHNV, CDR2 YYDKDF (reference sequence). CDR3: CATSRDRTNTEAFF. The CDR3, as DNA: TGTGCCACCAGCAGAGACAGAACGAACACTGAAGCTTTCTTT.

By proportion, this clonotype is medium-sized. The chain links TRBV9 to TRBJ1-4; D possibly corresponds to TRBD1 (5 bases). CDR1 and CDR2 from the germline V gene are SGDLS and YYNGEE. This CDR3 is 15 amino acids long. Trimming took off 3 bases at V and 4 bases at J, with 13 bases between the two ends. The CDR3 loop reads CASSAPGRSNEKLFF. The CDR3 region has the DNA TGTGCCAGCAGCGCCCCGGGGCGAAGTAATGAAAAACTGTTTTTT.

CDR3 sequence reads: CASSSDRKIYEQYF. For the CDR3, the DNA is TGTGCCAGCAGTTCAGACAGGAAAATCTACGAGCAGTACTTC. This sequence joins TRBV6-1 and TRBJ2-7, with a weak D call TRBD1 (6 bases). This CDR3 spans 14 amino acids. CDR1 MNHNS and CDR2 SASEGT come from the germline V gene. Trimming removed 5 bases from V and 3 bases from J, with 14 bases in between.

The chain joins TRBV12-3 or TRBV12-4 to TRBJ1-6; D unclear. Trimming removed 4 bases at V and 6 bases at J, with 10 bases between. The CDR3 sequence is 14 residues long. The CDR3 DNA sequence: TGTGCCAGCAGTTCCGCGGTCGGTAATTCACCCCTCCACTTT. Protein: CASSSAVGNSPLHF.

By share of the sample, this clonotype is medium-sized (0.01 to 0.1%). The rearrangement uses TRBV6-6 and TRBJ1-3; no definite D call. Germline assignment: CDR1 MNHNY and CDR2 SVGAGI (reference sequence). The CDR3 covers 13 residues. Trimming left V 6 bases short and J 7 bases short, with 13 bases between. CDR3 bases: TGTGCCAGCAGGTCCCCGCCGGCGAACACCATATATTTT. The encoded protein is CASRSPPANTIYF.

This clonotype is labeled medium-sized. The chain combines TRBV7-9 with TRBJ2-7; tentatively, D is TRBD1 (5 bases). CDR3 length: 13 amino acids. Trimming removed 6 bases at V and 5 bases at J, with 14 bases between. Germline CDR1 and CDR2: SEHNR and FQNEAQ (reference sequence). The CDR3 sequence: CASSQNQGHEQYF. CDR3 coding DNA: TGTGCCAGCAGTCAAAACCAGGGCCACGAGCAGTACTTC.

In this sample, this clonotype turned up a few times. This may be a read error, as it is one base from a much larger clone. The chain employs TRBV10-3 and TRBJ2-7; 8 positions agree with TRBD2. Germline loops: CDR1 ENHRY, CDR2 SYGVKD. J was trimmed by 7 bases and V by 10 bases; bases with no gene match: 9. The CDR3 has 12 amino acids. The CDR3 bases are TGTGCCACCCGGGGACTAGACGGGGAGCAGTACTTC. It codes for CATRGLDGEQYF.